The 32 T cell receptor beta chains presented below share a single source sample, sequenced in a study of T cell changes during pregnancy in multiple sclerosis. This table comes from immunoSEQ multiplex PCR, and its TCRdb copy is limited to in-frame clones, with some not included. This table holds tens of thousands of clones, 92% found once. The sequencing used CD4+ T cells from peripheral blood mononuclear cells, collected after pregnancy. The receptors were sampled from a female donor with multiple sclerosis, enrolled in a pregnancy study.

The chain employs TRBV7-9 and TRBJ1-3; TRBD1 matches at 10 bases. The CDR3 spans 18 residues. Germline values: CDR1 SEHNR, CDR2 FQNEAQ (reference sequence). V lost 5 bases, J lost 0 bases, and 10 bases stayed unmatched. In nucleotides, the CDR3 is TGTGCCAGCAGCCCCAGAGGGGACAGGGGCCTCTCTGGAAACACCATATATTTT. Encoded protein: CASSPRGDRGLSGNTIYF.

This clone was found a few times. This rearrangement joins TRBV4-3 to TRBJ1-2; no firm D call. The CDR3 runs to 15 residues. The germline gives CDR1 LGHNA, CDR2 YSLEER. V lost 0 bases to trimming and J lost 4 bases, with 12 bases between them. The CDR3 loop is CASSQELAAFYGYTF. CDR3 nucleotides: TGCGCCAGCAGCCAAGAACTCGCGGCATTCTATGGCTACACCTTC.

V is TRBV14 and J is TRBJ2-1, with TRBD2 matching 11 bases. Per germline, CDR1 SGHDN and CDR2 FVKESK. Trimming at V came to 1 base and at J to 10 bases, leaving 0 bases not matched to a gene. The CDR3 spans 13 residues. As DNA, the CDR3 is TGTGCCAGCAGCCAAGGACTAGCGGGAGAGCAGTTCTTC. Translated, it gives CASSQGLAGEQFF.

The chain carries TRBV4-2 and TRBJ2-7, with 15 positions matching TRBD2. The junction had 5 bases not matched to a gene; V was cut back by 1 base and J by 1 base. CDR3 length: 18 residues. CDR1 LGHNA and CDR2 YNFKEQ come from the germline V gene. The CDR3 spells CASSQARTSGGGSYEQYF. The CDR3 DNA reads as TGTGCCAGCAGCCAAGCTCGGACTAGCGGGGGGGGATCCTACGAGCAGTACTTC.

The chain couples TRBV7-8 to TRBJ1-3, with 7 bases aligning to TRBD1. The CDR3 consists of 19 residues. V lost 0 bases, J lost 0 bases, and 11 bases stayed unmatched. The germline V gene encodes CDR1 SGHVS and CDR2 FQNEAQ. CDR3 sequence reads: CASSLALVGGQLSGNTIYF. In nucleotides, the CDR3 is TGTGCCAGCAGCTTAGCTCTAGTAGGGGGACAGCTCTCTGGAAACACCATATATTTT.

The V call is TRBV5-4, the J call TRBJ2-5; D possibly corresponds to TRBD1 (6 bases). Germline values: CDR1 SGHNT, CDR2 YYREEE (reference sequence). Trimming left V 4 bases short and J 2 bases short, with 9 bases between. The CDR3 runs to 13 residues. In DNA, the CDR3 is TGTGCCAGCAGCCAGGACAGTCAAGAGACCCAGTACTTC. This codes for CASSQDSQETQYF.

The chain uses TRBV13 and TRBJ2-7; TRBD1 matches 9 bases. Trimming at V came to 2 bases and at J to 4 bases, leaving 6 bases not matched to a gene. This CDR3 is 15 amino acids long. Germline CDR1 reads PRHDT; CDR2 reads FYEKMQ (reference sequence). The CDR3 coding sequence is TGTGCCAGCAGCTTACATGGGACAGGGCGTTACGAGCAGTACTTC. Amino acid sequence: CASSLHGTGRYEQYF. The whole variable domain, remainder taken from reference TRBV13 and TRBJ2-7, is AAGVIQSPRHLIKEKRETATLKCYPIPRHDTVYWYQQGPGQDPQFLISFYEKMQSDKGSIPDRFSAQQFSDYHSELNMSSLELGDSALYFCASSLHGTGRYEQYFGPGTRLTVT.

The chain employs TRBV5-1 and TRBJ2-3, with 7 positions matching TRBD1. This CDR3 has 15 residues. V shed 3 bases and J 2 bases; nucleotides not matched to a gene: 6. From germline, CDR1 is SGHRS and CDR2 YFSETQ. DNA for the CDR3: TGCGCCAGCAGCTCGGGACAGAAAATCACAGATACGCAGTATTTT. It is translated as CASSSGQKITDTQYF.

Here the CDR3 DNA reads TGCAGCTGGGACAGGGAAAACATTCAGTACTTC. Protein sequence: CSWDRENIQYF. V usage is TRBV20-1 and J usage is TRBJ2-4, with 9 positions matching TRBD1. This CDR3 spans 11 amino acids. CDR1 is DFQATT, CDR2 SNEGSKA, per germline (reference sequence).

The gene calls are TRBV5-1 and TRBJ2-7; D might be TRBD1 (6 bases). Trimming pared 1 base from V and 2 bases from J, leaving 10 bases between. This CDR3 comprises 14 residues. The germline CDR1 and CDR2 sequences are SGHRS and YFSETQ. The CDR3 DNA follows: TGCGCCAGCAGCTTGAACAGGGCAACCTACGAGCAGTACTTC. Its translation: CASSLNRATYEQYF.

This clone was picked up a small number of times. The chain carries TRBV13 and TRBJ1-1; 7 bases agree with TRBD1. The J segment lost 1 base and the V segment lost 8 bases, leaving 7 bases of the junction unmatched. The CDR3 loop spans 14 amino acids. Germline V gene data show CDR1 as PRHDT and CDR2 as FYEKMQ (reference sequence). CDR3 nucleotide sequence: TGTGCCAGCCTAATTTACAGGGGGAACACTGAAGCTTTCTTT. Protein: CASLIYRGNTEAFF. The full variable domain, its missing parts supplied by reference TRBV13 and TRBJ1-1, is AAGVIQSPRHLIKEKRETATLKCYPIPRHDTVYWYQQGPGQDPQFLISFYEKMQSDKGSIPDRFSAQQFSDYHSELNMSSLELGDSALYFCASLIYRGNTEAFFGQGTRLTVV.

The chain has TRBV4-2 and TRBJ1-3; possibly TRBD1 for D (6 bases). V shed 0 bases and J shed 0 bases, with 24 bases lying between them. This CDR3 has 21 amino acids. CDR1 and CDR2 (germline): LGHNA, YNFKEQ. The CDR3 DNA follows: TGTGCCAGCAGCCAAGAATGGGCAGCACGGGGGGCCCTAAGCTCTGGAAACACCATATATTTT. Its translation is CASSQEWAARGALSSGNTIYF.

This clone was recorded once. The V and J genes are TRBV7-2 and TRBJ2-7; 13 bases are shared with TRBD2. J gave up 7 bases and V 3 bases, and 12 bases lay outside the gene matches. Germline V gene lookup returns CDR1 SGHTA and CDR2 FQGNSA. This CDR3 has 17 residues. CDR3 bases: TGTGCCAGCAGCTTCTCCGCCACTAGCGGGAGGGCGAGGGAGCAGTACTTC. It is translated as CASSFSATSGRAREQYF.

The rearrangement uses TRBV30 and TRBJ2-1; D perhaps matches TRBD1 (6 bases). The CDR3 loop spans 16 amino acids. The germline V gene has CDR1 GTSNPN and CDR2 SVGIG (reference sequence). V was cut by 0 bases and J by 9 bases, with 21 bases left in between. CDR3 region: CAWSVLASLRGSEQFF. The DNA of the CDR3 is TGTGCCTGGAGTGTATTGGCTAGTCTTAGGGGGAGTGAGCAGTTCTTC.

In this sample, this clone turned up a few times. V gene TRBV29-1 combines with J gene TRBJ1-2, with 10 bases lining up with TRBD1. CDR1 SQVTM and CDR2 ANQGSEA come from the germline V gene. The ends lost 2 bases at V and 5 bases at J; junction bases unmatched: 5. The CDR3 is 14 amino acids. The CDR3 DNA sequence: TGCAGCGTTGAAACCCGGGACAGGGGATATGGCTACACCTTC. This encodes CSVETRDRGYGYTF.

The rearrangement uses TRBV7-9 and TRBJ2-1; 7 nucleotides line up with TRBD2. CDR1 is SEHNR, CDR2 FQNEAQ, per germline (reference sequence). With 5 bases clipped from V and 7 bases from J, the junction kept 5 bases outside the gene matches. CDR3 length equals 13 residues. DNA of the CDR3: TGTGCCAGCAGCCTCGGGGGGAGGAATGAGCAGTTCTTC. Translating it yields CASSLGGRNEQFF.

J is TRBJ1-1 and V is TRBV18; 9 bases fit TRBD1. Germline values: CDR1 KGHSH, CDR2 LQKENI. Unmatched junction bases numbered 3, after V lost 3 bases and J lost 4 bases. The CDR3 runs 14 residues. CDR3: CASSPGQGSTEAFF. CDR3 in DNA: TGTGCCAGCTCACCGGGACAGGGTTCCACTGAAGCTTTCTTT.

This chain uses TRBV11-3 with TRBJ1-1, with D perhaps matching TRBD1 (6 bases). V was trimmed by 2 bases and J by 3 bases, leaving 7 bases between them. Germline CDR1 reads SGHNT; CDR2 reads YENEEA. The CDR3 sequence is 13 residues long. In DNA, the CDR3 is TGTGCCAGCAGCTTACAGGGGTACACTGAAGCTTTCTTT. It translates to CASSLQGYTEAFF.

CDR3 protein: CASSAQRGPPYTQYF. CDR3 DNA sequence: TGTGCCAGCAGCGCCCAGCGGGGCCCCCCATATACGCAGTATTTT. The chain links TRBV28 to TRBJ2-3, with TRBD2 matching 7 bases. With V trimmed by 6 bases and J by 7 bases, 13 bases remained unmatched. CDR1 is MDHEN and CDR2 is SYDVKM in the germline V gene. The CDR3 spans 15 residues. The full variable domain, its missing parts supplied by reference TRBV28 and TRBJ2-3, is DVKVTQSSRYLVKRTGEKVFLECVQDMDHENMFWYRQDPGLGLRLIYFSYDVKMKEKGDIPEGYSVSREKKERFSLILESASTNQTSMYLCASSAQRGPPYTQYFGPGTRLTVL.

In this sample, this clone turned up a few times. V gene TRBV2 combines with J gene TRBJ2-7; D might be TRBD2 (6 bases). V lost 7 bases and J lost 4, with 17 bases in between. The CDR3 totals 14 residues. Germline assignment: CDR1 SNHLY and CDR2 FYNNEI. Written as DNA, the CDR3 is TGTGCCAGCACCCTAACGGGAGCCCAATACGAGCAGTACTTC. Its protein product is CASTLTGAQYEQYF.

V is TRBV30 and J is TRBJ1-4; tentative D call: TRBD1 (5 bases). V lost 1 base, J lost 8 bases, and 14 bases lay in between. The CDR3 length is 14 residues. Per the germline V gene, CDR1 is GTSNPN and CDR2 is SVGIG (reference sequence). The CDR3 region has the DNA TGTGCCTGGAGTGAAGGGGCAGGGTGGGAAAAACTGTTTTTT. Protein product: CAWSEGAGWEKLFF.

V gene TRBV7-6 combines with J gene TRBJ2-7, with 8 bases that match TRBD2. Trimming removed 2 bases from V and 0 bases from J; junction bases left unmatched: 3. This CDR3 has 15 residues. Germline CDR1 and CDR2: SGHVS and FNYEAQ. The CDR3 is CASSLRGGSSYEQYF. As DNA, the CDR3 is TGTGCCAGCAGCTTACGCGGGGGGAGCTCCTACGAGCAGTACTTC. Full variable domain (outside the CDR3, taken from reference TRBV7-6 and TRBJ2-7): GAGVSQSPRYKVTKRGQDVALRCDPISGHVSLYWYRQALGQGPEFLTYFNYEAQQDKSGLPNDRFSAERPEGSISTLTIQRTEQRDSAMYRCASSLRGGSSYEQYFGPGTRLTVT.

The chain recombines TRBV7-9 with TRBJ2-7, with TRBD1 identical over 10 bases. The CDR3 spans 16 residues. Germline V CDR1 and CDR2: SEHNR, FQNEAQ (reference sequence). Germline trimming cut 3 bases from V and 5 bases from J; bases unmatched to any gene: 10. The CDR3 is CASSFSPGQGDDEQYF. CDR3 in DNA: TGTGCCAGCAGCTTTTCCCCAGGACAGGGGGATGACGAGCAGTACTTC.

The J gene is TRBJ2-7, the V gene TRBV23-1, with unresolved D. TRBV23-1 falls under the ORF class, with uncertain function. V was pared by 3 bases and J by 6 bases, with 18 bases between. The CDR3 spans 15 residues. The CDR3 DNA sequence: TGCGCCAGCAGTCACCTCAGGCGAGCCCCAAGCGAGCAGTACTTC. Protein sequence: CASSHLRRAPSEQYF.

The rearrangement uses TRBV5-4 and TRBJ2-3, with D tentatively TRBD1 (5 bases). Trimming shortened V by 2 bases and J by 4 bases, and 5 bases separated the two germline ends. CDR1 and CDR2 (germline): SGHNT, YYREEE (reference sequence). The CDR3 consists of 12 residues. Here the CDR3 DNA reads TGTGCCAGCAGCTTAGGGGCAGATACGCAGTATTTT. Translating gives CASSLGADTQYF.

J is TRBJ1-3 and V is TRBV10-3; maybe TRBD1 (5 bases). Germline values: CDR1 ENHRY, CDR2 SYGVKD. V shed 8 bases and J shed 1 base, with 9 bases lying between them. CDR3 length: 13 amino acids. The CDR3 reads CAILGTSGNTIYF. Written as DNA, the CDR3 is TGTGCCATCCTGGGGACTTCTGGAAACACCATATATTTT.

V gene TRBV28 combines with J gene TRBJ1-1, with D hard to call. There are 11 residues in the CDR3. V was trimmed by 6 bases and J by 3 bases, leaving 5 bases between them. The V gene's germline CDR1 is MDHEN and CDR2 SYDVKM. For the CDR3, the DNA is TGTGCCAGCAGCACACACACTGAAGCTTTCTTT. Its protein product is CASSTHTEAFF.

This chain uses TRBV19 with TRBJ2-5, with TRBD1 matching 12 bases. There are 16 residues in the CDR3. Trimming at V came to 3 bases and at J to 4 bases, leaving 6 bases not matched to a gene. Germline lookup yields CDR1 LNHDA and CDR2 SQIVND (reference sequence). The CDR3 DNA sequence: TGTGCCAGTAGTATTGGGGGGGACAGGGGGCTAGAGACCCAGTACTTC. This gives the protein CASSIGGDRGLETQYF. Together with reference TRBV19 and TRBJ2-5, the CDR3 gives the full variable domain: DGGITQSPKYLFRKEGQNVTLSCEQNLNHDAMYWYRQDPGQGLRLIYYSQIVNDFQKGDIAEGYSVSREKKESFPLTVTSAQKNPTAFYLCASSIGGDRGLETQYFGPGTRLLVL.

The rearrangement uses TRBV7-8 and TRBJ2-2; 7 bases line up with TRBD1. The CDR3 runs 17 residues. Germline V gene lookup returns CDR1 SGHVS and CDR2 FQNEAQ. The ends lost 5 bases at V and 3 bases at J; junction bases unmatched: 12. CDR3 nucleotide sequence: TGTGCCAGCAGCCAGAGGAGGAACAGGGGCGACACCGGGGAGCTGTTTTTT. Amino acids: CASSQRRNRGDTGELFF.

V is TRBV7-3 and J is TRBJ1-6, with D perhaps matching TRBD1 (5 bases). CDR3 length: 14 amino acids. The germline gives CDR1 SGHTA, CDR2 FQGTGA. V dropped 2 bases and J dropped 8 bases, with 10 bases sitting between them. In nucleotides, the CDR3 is TGTGCCAGCAGCTTAGGAGCAGGGTATTCACCCCTCCACTTT. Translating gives CASSLGAGYSPLHF. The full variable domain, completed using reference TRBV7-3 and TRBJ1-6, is GAGVSQTPSNKVTEKGKYVELRCDPISGHTALYWYRQSLGQGPEFLIYFQGTGAADDSGLPNDRFFAVRPEGSVSTLKIQRTERGDSAVYLCASSLGAGYSPLHFGNGTRLTVT.

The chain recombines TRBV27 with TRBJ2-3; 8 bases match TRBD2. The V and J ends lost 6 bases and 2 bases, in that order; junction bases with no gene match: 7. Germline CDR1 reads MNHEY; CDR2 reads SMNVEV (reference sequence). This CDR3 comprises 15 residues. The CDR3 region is CASSLAGSPTDTQYF. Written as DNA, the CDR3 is TGTGCCAGCAGCTTAGCGGGATCCCCCACAGATACGCAGTATTTT.

As DNA, the CDR3 is TGTGCCAGCAGGGGACAGGGGTCTACCTATGGCTACACCTTC. Translation: CASRGQGSTYGYTF. The V call is TRBV27, the J call TRBJ1-2; 10 nucleotides line up with TRBD1. This CDR3 has 14 amino acids. The germline gives CDR1 MNHEY, CDR2 SMNVEV (reference sequence). The J segment lost 4 bases and the V segment lost 6 bases, leaving 5 bases of the junction unmatched.